This TCR beta chain was identified during a study of post-analysis software for immune sequencing data. The length of the CDR3 is 16 residues. Trimming stripped 3 bases from V and 5 bases from J, with 19 bases between. Germline CDR1 and CDR2: LNHNV and YYDKDF (reference sequence). A few counts support this clonotype. Its specificity is unknown. General study findings and limits: When patients were compared with controls, about 5 TRBV segments were more frequent, TRBV5-6, TRBV5-1 and TRBV20-1 among them.

Unique molecular identifiers had been added to the TCR beta cDNA libraries. TCRdb independently ran MiXCR on the PCR reads; one entry per CDR3 protein. The sample shows hundreds of thousands of distinct CDR3 sequences, just under 30% of them seen only once. This rearrangement joins TRBV15 to TRBJ2-5; D may correspond to TRBD1 or TRBD2 (5 bases each). Sequenced sample: blood. The clonotype originates from a girl between 10 and 17 years old with multiple sclerosis. This CDR3 is CATSRGRTLPGETQYF. Written as DNA, the CDR3 is TGTGCCACCAGCAGGGGACGGACTTTACCCGGGGAGACCCAGTACTTC.